A single sample gave rise to the 28 T cell receptor beta chains below, sequenced in a study of OX40 agonist ivuxolimab in advanced cancers. Sequenced by immunoSEQ multiplex PCR; TCRdb stores in-frame clones only, minus some. The sample includes approximately 40,000 clones, approximately 80% of them seen just once. The sequences come from CD4+ or CD8+ T cells sorted from blood, collected in a trial of the OX40 agonist ivuxolimab. All receptors come from an adult with an advanced solid tumor such as melanoma, head and neck, liver or kidney cancer.

The chain uses TRBV29-1 and TRBJ2-2, with D perhaps TRBD1 (6 bases). The V gene lost 6 bases and the J gene lost 4 bases, with 9 bases spanning the gap. The CDR3 consists of 12 residues. In germline, CDR1 is SQVTM, CDR2 ANQGSEA. The CDR3 region is CSVSQGTGELFF. CDR3 in DNA: TGCAGCGTATCACAGGGCACCGGGGAGCTGTTTTTT.

The gene calls are TRBV11-2 and TRBJ1-2; no clear D gene. The CDR3 loop spans 15 amino acids. CDR1 is SGHAT and CDR2 is FQNNGV in the germline V gene. The V and J ends lost 4 bases and 4 bases respectively, with 16 bases between them. CDR3 protein: CASSSLEGSGYGYTF. CDR3 DNA: TGTGCCAGCAGCTCTCTGGAAGGGTCAGGCTATGGCTACACCTTC.

The chain combines TRBV4-2 with TRBJ2-3, with D tentatively TRBD2 (5 bases). Germline V lookup: CDR1 LGHNA, CDR2 YNFKEQ. This CDR3 contains 14 residues. The V end lost 3 bases, the J end lost 0 bases, and 7 bases lay between the germline ends. The CDR3 loop reads CASSQRGSTDTQYF. The CDR3 DNA follows: TGTGCCAGCAGCCAGCGCGGGAGCACAGATACGCAGTATTTT.

In this sample, this clone turned up once. This chain joins TRBV6-5 and TRBJ1-6, with D maybe TRBD1 (6 bases). The germline gives CDR1 MNHEY, CDR2 SVGAGI. V lost 4 bases and J 11 bases, leaving 21 bases between the germline ends. The CDR3 sequence is 16 residues long. The CDR3, as DNA: TGTGCCAGCAGTTTTCTAGGGGGGGGAGGGGAGACACCCCTCCACTTT. Translation: CASSFLGGGGETPLHF.

This clone was picked up one time. V gene TRBV28 combines with J gene TRBJ2-5; D assignment may be TRBD1 or TRBD2 (6 bases each). CDR3 length: 13 amino acids. Trimming removed 2 bases at V and 7 bases at J, with 11 bases between. Germline loops: CDR1 MDHEN, CDR2 SYDVKM. The CDR3 sequence: CASSLGGLGTQYF. For the CDR3, the DNA is TGTGCCAGCAGTTTAGGGGGGCTTGGGACCCAGTACTTC.

The chain links TRBV28 to TRBJ1-5; D is ambiguous. Trimming stripped 10 bases from V and 7 bases from J, with 14 bases between. Looked up from germline, CDR1 is MDHEN and CDR2 is SYDVKM. This CDR3 has 12 residues. The CDR3 protein is CAISEMEQPQHF. CDR3 sequence (DNA): TGTGCCATCTCGGAAATGGAACAGCCCCAGCATTTT.

The chain has TRBV6-6 and TRBJ1-2, with 11 nucleotides matching TRBD1. With 6 bases clipped from V and 3 bases from J, the junction kept 6 bases outside the gene matches. The germline V gene encodes CDR1 MNHNY and CDR2 SVGAGI (reference sequence). The CDR3 contains 15 residues. CDR3: CASSEPGQGDYGYTF. For the CDR3, the DNA is TGTGCCAGCAGCGAACCGGGACAGGGGGACTATGGCTACACCTTC.

The chain carries TRBV9 and TRBJ1-1; the D gene is possibly TRBD1 (5 bases). Germline CDR1 reads SGDLS; CDR2 reads YYNGEE. V lost 0 bases and J 3 bases, leaving 9 bases between the germline ends. This CDR3 is 14 amino acids long. CDR3 amino acids: CASSVGWGDTEAFF. DNA of the CDR3: TGTGCCAGCAGCGTAGGGTGGGGGGACACTGAAGCTTTCTTT.

The DNA of the CDR3 is TGTGCCAGCAGCTTCGCGAGAAGGGACGAGCAGTACTTC. The encoded protein is CASSFARRDEQYF. This chain links TRBV7-9 with TRBJ2-7; D call uncertain. The germline V gene encodes CDR1 SEHNR and CDR2 FQNEAQ (reference sequence). The V end lost 3 bases, the J end lost 5 bases, and 11 bases lay between the germline ends. The CDR3 extends over 13 amino acids.

V and J are TRBV10-3 and TRBJ2-7; TRBD2 matches 11 bases. The CDR3 covers 17 residues. CDR1 is ENHRY, CDR2 SYGVKD, per germline. Trimming cost V 0 bases and J 2 bases; bases outside gene matches: 6. CDR3 residues: CAISESNLAGGPYEQYF. CDR3 sequence (DNA): TGTGCCATCAGTGAGTCGAATTTAGCGGGAGGGCCCTACGAGCAGTACTTC.

This chain uses TRBV28 with TRBJ2-7; 11 nucleotides align to TRBD2. The CDR3 has 16 residues. Losses at the gene ends were 5 bases for V and 6 bases for J; bases not matched to a gene: 12. The germline V gene has CDR1 MDHEN and CDR2 SYDVKM. The CDR3 nucleotides are TGTGCCAGCAGTCCCCATAGCGGGAGGGCCCCGGGCGAGCAGTACTTC. Amino acids: CASSPHSGRAPGEQYF.

In this sample, this clone turned up once. This chain joins TRBV18 and TRBJ2-7; D is possibly TRBD1 (7 bases). The V end was cut by 8 bases, the J end by 1 base, with 9 bases between. Looked up from germline, CDR1 is KGHSH and CDR2 is LQKENI. The CDR3 consists of 12 residues. In DNA, the CDR3 is TGTGCCAGCCAGGGGGGTTCCTACGAGCAGTACTTC. This translates into CASQGGSYEQYF.

The chain couples TRBV5-1 to TRBJ2-2; D is tentatively TRBD1 or TRBD2 (6 bases each). This CDR3 has 14 residues. The germline V and J ends were trimmed by 6 bases and 5 bases, with 14 bases remaining between them. From germline, CDR1 is SGHRS and CDR2 YFSETQ. CDR3 sequence: CASTTEGGTGELFF. CDR3 nucleotides: TGCGCCAGCACCACAGAGGGGGGTACCGGGGAGCTGTTTTTT.

V and J are TRBV27 and TRBJ1-1; no firm D call. Germline CDR1 MNHEY, CDR2 SMNVEV (reference sequence). V lost 3 bases, J lost 5 bases, and 10 bases lay in between. This CDR3 region has 13 residues. DNA of the CDR3: TGTGCCAGCAGTTTTCTCGGGAGGACTGAAGCTTTCTTT. Translation gives CASSFLGRTEAFF.

The CDR3 spells CASRGKGKPRAFF. DNA of the CDR3: TGTGCCAGCAGAGGGAAAGGGAAACCAAGAGCTTTCTTT. The V gene is TRBV6-5, the J gene TRBJ1-1; unclear D gene. The germline V gene encodes CDR1 MNHEY and CDR2 SVGAGI. The CDR3 sequence is 13 residues long. V lost 6 bases to trimming and J lost 10 bases, with 18 bases between them.

This sequence joins TRBV5-5 and TRBJ1-1; weak D call: TRBD1 (6 bases). Looked up from germline, CDR1 is SGHKS and CDR2 is YYEKEE (reference sequence). Trimming removed 0 bases at V and 4 bases at J, with 10 bases between. CDR3 length equals 14 residues. CDR3 sequence (DNA): TGTGCCAGCAGCTTGGATTGGGGGGCCACTGAAGCTTTCTTT. It translates to CASSLDWGATEAFF.

This clone was seen once. This chain uses TRBV5-1 with TRBJ2-7, with D perhaps assigned TRBD1 or TRBD2 (5 bases each). Germline V gene lookup returns CDR1 SGHRS and CDR2 YFSETQ. Trimming left V 4 bases short and J 4 bases short, with 18 bases between. The length of the CDR3 is 15 residues. CDR3 sequence (DNA): TGCGCCAGCAGCGTAGCCCCCTGGGACGGGTACGAGCAGTACTTC. Its protein is CASSVAPWDGYEQYF.

The chain joins TRBV9 to TRBJ2-3; TRBD1 matches 8 bases. The germline V gene has CDR1 SGDLS and CDR2 YYNGEE. V trimming: 4 bases; J trimming: 4 bases; junction bases outside the gene matches: 8. This CDR3 is 15 amino acids long. The CDR3 loop reads CASSPSGGFSDTQYF. As DNA, the CDR3 is TGTGCCAGCAGCCCCTCAGGGGGCTTCTCAGATACGCAGTATTTT.

The count of this clone is one. The chain is built from TRBV19 and TRBJ2-5, with TRBD1 as a possible D gene (6 bases). This CDR3 is 16 amino acids long. In germline, CDR1 is LNHDA, CDR2 SQIVND (reference sequence). Trimming removed 4 bases from V and 2 bases from J, with 17 bases in between. CDR3: CASSKTAGTQQETQYF. DNA for the CDR3: TGTGCCAGTAGTAAAACCGCCGGGACACAACAAGAGACCCAGTACTTC. Variable domain in full (rest from reference TRBV19 and TRBJ2-5): DGGITQSPKYLFRKEGQNVTLSCEQNLNHDAMYWYRQDPGQGLRLIYYSQIVNDFQKGDIAEGYSVSREKKESFPLTVTSAQKNPTAFYLCASSKTAGTQQETQYFGPGTRLLVL.

The rearrangement joins TRBV2 to TRBJ1-2; 8 bases are a match to TRBD1. CDR1 and CDR2 from the germline V gene are SNHLY and FYNNEI. This CDR3 has 14 residues. Trimming at V came to 3 bases and at J to 7 bases, leaving 7 bases not matched to a gene. CDR3 amino acids: CASSDLQGVRGYTF. The CDR3 coding sequence is TGTGCCAGCAGTGATCTACAGGGGGTCCGTGGCTACACCTTC.

The gene calls are TRBV28 and TRBJ1-1; no definite D call. CDR3 length: 15 amino acids. Germline CDR1 MDHEN, CDR2 SYDVKM. V was trimmed by 6 bases and J by 1 base, leaving 15 bases between them. CDR3 sequence (DNA): TGTGCCAGCAGCACAGCCGGACCCAAGAACACTGAAGCTTTCTTT. Protein sequence: CASSTAGPKNTEAFF.

This clone was picked up one time. This chain uses TRBV5-1 with TRBJ2-7; D may match TRBD1 or TRBD2 (5 bases each). Trimming cost V 0 bases and J 6 bases, with 7 bases left between them. Per germline, CDR1 SGHRS and CDR2 YFSETQ. The CDR3 totals 12 residues. CDR3 amino acids: CASSLVGTEQYF. The CDR3 bases are TGCGCCAGCAGCTTGGTGGGGACCGAGCAGTACTTC. Variable domain in full (rest from reference TRBV5-1 and TRBJ2-7): KAGVTQTPRYLIKTRGQQVTLSCSPISGHRSVSWYQQTPGQGLQFLFEYFSETQRNKGNFPGRFSGRQFSNSRSEMNVSTLELGDSALYLCASSLVGTEQYFGPGTRLTVT.

The J gene is TRBJ2-7, the V gene TRBV10-3; possible D gene TRBD2, 6 bases. From germline, CDR1 is ENHRY and CDR2 SYGVKD. The CDR3 has 17 amino acids. Trimming pared 7 bases from V and 6 bases from J, leaving 28 bases between. The DNA for the CDR3 is TGTGCCATCAATACACCGAGAGGGGACGGGGGATCGGGCGAGCAGTACTTC. This codes for CAINTPRGDGGSGEQYF.

The chain carries TRBV10-2 and TRBJ2-7, with 10 bases fitting TRBD2. Germline V gives CDR1 WSHSY, CDR2 SAAADI. Germline trimming cut 6 bases from V and 5 bases from J; bases unmatched to any gene: 7. This CDR3 comprises 14 residues. This chain's CDR3 is CASRGVGLAHEQYF. CDR3 DNA sequence: TGCGCCAGCAGGGGGGTGGGACTAGCGCACGAGCAGTACTTC.

The gene calls are TRBV4-2 and TRBJ1-1; D not certain. There are 14 residues in the CDR3. The germline V and J ends were trimmed by 8 bases and 0 bases, with 13 bases remaining between them. Germline CDR1 reads LGHNA; CDR2 reads YNFKEQ. The DNA of the CDR3 is TGTGCCAGCGTCCTTTCTACGTTGAACACTGAAGCTTTCTTT. This translates into CASVLSTLNTEAFF.

This chain connects TRBV5-1 to TRBJ2-7; 7 bases map to TRBD1. CDR1 and CDR2 from the germline V gene are SGHRS and YFSETQ. Trimming at V came to 0 bases and at J to 0 bases, leaving 3 bases not matched to a gene. The CDR3 runs to 15 residues. CDR3 nucleotide sequence: TGCGCCAGCAGCTTGGGGCAGGGGGTCTCCTACGAGCAGTACTTC. As protein: CASSLGQGVSYEQYF.

The chain joins TRBV10-2 to TRBJ2-5; perhaps TRBD1 as D (6 bases). Germline loops: CDR1 WSHSY, CDR2 SAAADI. Trimming took 8 bases from V and 0 from J, leaving 10 bases between them. The CDR3 spans 13 residues. In DNA, the CDR3 is TGCGCCAGCCGTAGGGGGTACCAAGAGACCCAGTACTTC. Its protein product is CASRRGYQETQYF.

V and J are TRBV30 and TRBJ2-3; 14 bases fit TRBD2. This CDR3 is 17 amino acids long. From germline, CDR1 is GTSNPN and CDR2 SVGIG (reference sequence). The V gene end was trimmed by 0 bases and the J gene end by 5 bases; junction bases not matched to a gene: 7. In DNA form, the CDR3 reads TGTGCCTGGAGTGTAGGGACTAGCGGGAGTAGGGGAGATACGCAGTATTTT. Protein sequence: CAWSVGTSGSRGDTQYF.